These 24 T cell receptor beta chains came from one sample sequenced in a study of patients and donors after allogeneic stem cell transplantation. TCRdb reanalysed the RT-PCR reads using MiXCR and keeps one entry per CDR3 protein. This table has hundreds of thousands of distinct CDR3 sequences, under 20% appearing once. Source material: blood, either unsorted or a sorted T cell fraction (not recorded which). These receptors came from a human donor who was either an allogeneic HSCT recipient or a stem cell or donor lymphocyte infusion donor (not recorded which). It is not recorded whose cells these are; they may come from a transplant donor.

In DNA, the CDR3 is TGCAGTGCTAGAGATCCCGGGGGGAGAGCTAGAAACATTCAGTACTTC. This translates into CSARDPGGRARNIQYF. The rearrangement joins TRBV20-1 to TRBJ2-4; 7 nucleotides match TRBD2. CDR3 size: 16 residues. V trimming: 0 bases; J trimming: 6 bases; junction bases outside the gene matches: 11. In germline, CDR1 is DFQATT, CDR2 SNEGSKA (reference sequence).

J is TRBJ2-5 and V is TRBV6-2 or TRBV6-3; 8 positions agree with TRBD1. The V segment lost 0 bases and the J segment 5 bases; nucleotides outside the gene matches: 11. This CDR3 contains 17 residues. Germline values: CDR1 MNHEY, CDR2 SVGEGT. The CDR3 region has the DNA TGTGCCAGCAGTTACTCGAAAGGGGACAGGCTATGGGAGACCCAGTACTTC. Its translation: CASSYSKGDRLWETQYF.

The chain employs TRBV4-1 and TRBJ2-5, with TRBD2 matching 10 bases. The junction had 6 bases not matched to a gene; V was cut back by 4 bases and J by 1 base. The CDR3 length is 16 residues. Germline V gene data show CDR1 as MGHRA and CDR2 as YSYEKL. The CDR3 nucleotides are TGCGCCAGCAGCCGCTTTCTAGCGGGGGCCCAAGAGACCCAGTACTTC. This translates into CASSRFLAGAQETQYF.

The table lists this clonotype with a few counts. This sequence joins TRBV2 and TRBJ1-2; D not certain. Trimming took 2 bases from V and 7 from J, leaving 5 bases between them. Germline CDR1 SNHLY, CDR2 FYNNEI. The CDR3 has 11 residues. The CDR3 nucleotides read TGTGCCAGCAGTGAAAGAAGTGGCTACACCTTC. Protein product: CASSERSGYTF. Full variable domain (rest looked up from reference TRBV2 and TRBJ1-2): EPEVTQTPSHQVTQMGQEVILRCVPISNHLYFYWYRQILGQKVEFLVSFYNNEISEKSEIFDDQFSVERPDGSNFTLKIRSTKLEDSAMYFCASSERSGYTFGSGTRLTVV.

The rearrangement joins TRBV18 to TRBJ2-7; D not resolved. With 0 bases removed from V and 2 bases from J, the gap between germline ends came to 8 bases. Germline-derived CDR1 and CDR2 are KGHSH and LQKENI. This CDR3 spans 14 amino acids. The CDR3 loop is CASSPPAVTYEQYF. CDR3 nucleotides: TGTGCCAGCTCACCACCGGCAGTAACCTACGAGCAGTACTTC.

This clonotype occurred a few times. The chain joins TRBV9 to TRBJ2-5, with 14 nucleotides matching TRBD2. Losses at the gene ends were 0 bases for V and 5 bases for J; bases not matched to a gene: 6. The CDR3 has 17 amino acids. Per the germline V gene, CDR1 is SGDLS and CDR2 is YYNGEE. CDR3 DNA: TGTGCCAGCAGCGTAGCGCCGGGACTAGCGGGAGAGGAGACCCAGTACTTC. It encodes CASSVAPGLAGEETQYF. Variable domain in full (rest from reference TRBV9 and TRBJ2-5): DSGVTQTPKHLITATGQRVTLRCSPRSGDLSVYWYQQSLDQGLQFLIQYYNGEERAKGNILERFSAQQFPDLHSELNLSSLELGDSALYFCASSVAPGLAGEETQYFGPGTRLLVL.

The genes are TRBV6-1 and TRBJ2-3, with 7 bases aligning to TRBD1. Germline V gene lookup returns CDR1 MNHNS and CDR2 SASEGT. There are 15 residues in the CDR3. Unmatched junction bases numbered 4, after V lost 4 bases and J lost 0 bases. The CDR3 DNA reads TGTGCCAGCAGTGGCCCGGGACAGAGCACAGATACGCAGTATTTT. This gives the protein CASSGPGQSTDTQYF.

This rearrangement joins TRBV4-1 to TRBJ1-2; D is ambiguous. CDR3 length: 15 residues. Between the trimmed V and J ends, which lost 1 base and 1 base, there was a span of 10 bases. From germline, CDR1 is MGHRA and CDR2 YSYEKL. For the CDR3, the DNA is TGCGCCAGCAGCCAAGCTCACCCTTATAACTATGGCTACACCTTC. Protein: CASSQAHPYNYGYTF.

The chain links TRBV9 to TRBJ2-7, with 9 nucleotides matching TRBD1. Germline trimming cut 3 bases from V and 2 bases from J; bases unmatched to any gene: 6. CDR1 is SGDLS, CDR2 YYNGEE, per germline. The CDR3 is made up of 15 amino acids. In DNA, the CDR3 is TGTGCCAGCAGCGCAGGGACAGGGTTAGCCTACGAGCAGTACTTC. Translated: CASSAGTGLAYEQYF.

This chain links TRBV30 with TRBJ2-3; D possibly uses TRBD1 or TRBD2 (6 bases each). Germline CDR1 and CDR2: GTSNPN and SVGIG (reference sequence). Trimming stripped 3 bases from V and 5 bases from J, with 15 bases between. The CDR3 loop spans 14 amino acids. The CDR3 loop is CAWSIRGRGDTQYF. The CDR3 nucleotides are TGTGCCTGGAGCATACGGGGGCGAGGAGATACGCAGTATTTT.

This clonotype was observed a handful of times. V and J are TRBV27 and TRBJ2-6; no definite D call. CDR1 and CDR2 from the germline V gene are MNHEY and SMNVEV (reference sequence). CDR3 length: 17 residues. V was pared by 1 base and J by 4 bases, with 14 bases between. The CDR3 loop reads CASSLFWASTGANVLTF. The CDR3 nucleotides are TGTGCCAGCAGTTTATTTTGGGCCTCCACGGGGGCCAACGTCCTGACTTTC.

The chain carries TRBV5-1 and TRBJ1-5; D remains ambiguous. The CDR3 runs 16 residues. Germline values: CDR1 SGHRS, CDR2 YFSETQ. V was shortened by 0 bases and J by 0 bases, with 10 bases between the two germline ends. CDR3: CASSLGHLNSNQPQHF. The CDR3 DNA follows: TGCGCCAGCAGCTTGGGTCACCTCAATAGCAATCAGCCCCAGCATTTT. The full variable domain, its missing parts supplied by reference TRBV5-1 and TRBJ1-5, is KAGVTQTPRYLIKTRGQQVTLSCSPISGHRSVSWYQQTPGQGLQFLFEYFSETQRNKGNFPGRFSGRQFSNSRSEMNVSTLELGDSALYLCASSLGHLNSNQPQHFGDGTRLSIL.

At least ten counts were recorded for this clonotype. The chain employs TRBV4-3 and TRBJ2-2, with D perhaps matching TRBD2 (6 bases). Germline V lookup: CDR1 LGHNA, CDR2 YSLEER. This CDR3 has 17 residues. The V end was cut by 1 base, the J end by 4 bases, with 16 bases between. CDR3 nucleotide sequence: TGCGCCAGCAGCCAAGGGTTCGGGGGAGTACCCACCGGGGAGCTGTTTTTT. This gives the protein CASSQGFGGVPTGELFF.

This rearrangement joins TRBV30 to TRBJ1-5; D is unresolved. CDR3 length: 13 amino acids. Trimming left V 1 base short and J 5 bases short, with 9 bases between. CDR1 and CDR2 from the germline V gene are GTSNPN and SVGIG (reference sequence). CDR3 protein: CAWSEGGDQPQHF. The CDR3 nucleotides are TGTGCCTGGAGTGAGGGAGGCGATCAGCCCCAGCATTTT.

This clonotype was detected only a few times. The chain employs TRBV20-1 and TRBJ1-2; D call uncertain. With 5 bases removed from V and 6 bases from J, the gap between germline ends came to 16 bases. The CDR3 runs 13 residues. Germline CDR1 reads DFQATT; CDR2 reads SNEGSKA (reference sequence). The CDR3 loop reads CSAGRGPRNGYTF. The DNA for the CDR3 is TGCAGTGCTGGGAGAGGACCCAGAAATGGCTACACCTTC.

This clonotype was seen a handful of times. CDR3 bases: TGTGCCAGCAGCCAAGGCACAGGGGGACATGGCTACACCTTC. The encoded protein is CASSQGTGGHGYTF. The V gene is TRBV3-1, the J gene TRBJ1-2; 8 positions match TRBD1. Germline lookup yields CDR1 LGHDT and CDR2 YNNKEL (reference sequence). The V gene end was trimmed by 1 base and the J gene end by 6 bases; junction bases not matched to a gene: 4. The CDR3 consists of 14 residues.

The chain combines TRBV5-6 with TRBJ2-1; either TRBD1 or TRBD2 may supply D (5 bases each). Germline V gene data show CDR1 as SGHDT and CDR2 as YYEEEE. Trimming took off 6 bases at V and 8 bases at J, with 18 bases between the two ends. The length of the CDR3 is 14 residues. CDR3 nucleotides: TGTGCCAGCACCACTCTGGGGGAAAAACATGAGCAGTTCTTC. Residues: CASTTLGEKHEQFF.

The chain combines TRBV2 with TRBJ1-1; no clear D gene. The V gene lost 3 bases and the J gene lost 0 bases, with 5 bases spanning the gap. Germline CDR1 SNHLY, CDR2 FYNNEI. The CDR3 has 13 residues. The CDR3 DNA sequence: TGTGCCAGCAGTGAGAGGTTGAACACTGAAGCTTTCTTT. Translating gives CASSERLNTEAFF.

V is TRBV5-4 and J is TRBJ1-3, with 9 positions matching TRBD1. Losses at the gene ends were 4 bases for V and 5 bases for J; bases not matched to a gene: 4. The germline CDR1 and CDR2 sequences are SGHNT and YYREEE (reference sequence). This CDR3 is built from 14 residues. This CDR3 reads CASSAGTGRNTIYF. The CDR3 DNA is TGTGCCAGCAGCGCCGGGACAGGGCGAAACACCATATATTTT.

This clonotype was seen a few times. The rearrangement joins TRBV4-3 to TRBJ1-6; 7 nucleotides align to TRBD1. CDR3 length: 15 amino acids. Germline trimming cut 4 bases from V and 7 bases from J; bases unmatched to any gene: 7. The germline V gene encodes CDR1 LGHNA and CDR2 YSLEER. The CDR3 nucleotides read TGCGCCAGCAGCCGAAACAGGGGTGGGAATTCACCCCTCCACTTT. Translation: CASSRNRGGNSPLHF.

This clonotype showed up many times. The V and J genes are TRBV5-1 and TRBJ2-2; 7 positions match TRBD1. There are 14 residues in the CDR3. Germline CDR1 is SGHRS and CDR2 is YFSETQ. Losses at the gene ends were 6 bases for V and 5 bases for J; bases not matched to a gene: 7. The CDR3 loop is CASTEQGRTGELFF. CDR3 sequence (DNA): TGCGCCAGCACCGAACAGGGGAGAACCGGGGAGCTGTTTTTT. The whole variable domain, remainder taken from reference TRBV5-1 and TRBJ2-2, is KAGVTQTPRYLIKTRGQQVTLSCSPISGHRSVSWYQQTPGQGLQFLFEYFSETQRNKGNFPGRFSGRQFSNSRSEMNVSTLELGDSALYLCASTEQGRTGELFFGEGSRLTVL.

The chain couples TRBV18 to TRBJ1-1, with D unresolved. V was pared by 2 bases and J by 0 bases, with 10 bases between. This CDR3 region has 15 residues. Germline CDR1 and CDR2: KGHSH and LQKENI. The CDR3 coding sequence is TGTGCCAGCTCACCAATTGGCTCACTGAACACTGAAGCTTTCTTT. Translating gives CASSPIGSLNTEAFF.

This clonotype has ten or more counts. The chain employs TRBV12-3 or TRBV12-4 and TRBJ2-2; possible D gene TRBD2, 5 bases. V shed 3 bases and J shed 4 bases, with 9 bases lying between them. The CDR3 runs to 14 residues. The CDR3 loop reads CASSFRGITGELFF. CDR3 DNA sequence: TGTGCCAGCAGTTTTCGGGGTATCACCGGGGAGCTGTTTTTT.

As DNA, the CDR3 is TGTGCCAGCAGCTCCAGGGGGAGAGGACTTTATAGCAATCAGCCCCAGCATTTT. It codes for CASSSRGRGLYSNQPQHF. The V call is TRBV7-8, the J call TRBJ1-5, with 7 bases lining up with TRBD1. Looked up from germline, CDR1 is SGHVS and CDR2 is FQNEAQ. This CDR3 comprises 18 residues. Trimming at V came to 4 bases and at J to 0 bases, leaving 12 bases not matched to a gene. Combining the CDR3 with reference TRBV7-8 and TRBJ1-5 gives the whole variable domain GAGVSQSPRYKVAKRGQDVALRCDPISGHVSLFWYQQALGQGPEFLTYFQNEAQLDKSGLPSDRFFAERPEGSVSTLKIQRTQQEDSAVYLCASSSRGRGLYSNQPQHFGDGTRLSIL.